This is a list of T cell receptor beta chains from one sample in a study of cytomegalovirus exposure and HLA in healthy donors. The protocol was immunoSEQ multiplex PCR, while the TCRdb copy is restricted to in-frame clones and leaves out a portion. The table shows 150,000 to 200,000 clones, with 70% to 80% occurring only once. The sequenced sample consisted of PBMCs. These TCRs come from a woman aged 45-59 years in good health and CMV-seronegative. Both conserved end residues are part of each CDR3. A D gene is named only where the DNA matches it firmly. Size is stated for part of the rows, as once, few or many counts, or as a class when the clone is expanded.

CSVEPSSGNTIYF	TGCAGCGTTGAACCGAGCTCTGGAAACACCATATATTTT	NA	NA	TRBV29-1	TRBJ1-3
CASSPPLSSGYTF	TGTGCCAGCTCACCACCACTCTCGTCCGGCTACACCTTC	NA	NA	TRBV18	TRBJ1-2
CSVSGTRPYEQYF	TGCAGCGTTTCCGGGACACGTCCTTACGAGCAGTACTTC	NA	NA	TRBV29-1	TRBJ2-7
CASSARAVGTQYF	TGCGCCAGCAGCGCCAGGGCCGTGGGGACCCAGTACTTC	NA	NA	TRBV5-1	TRBJ2-5
CASSRTSGRADTGELFF	TGTGCCAGTAGTAGGACTAGCGGGAGGGCCGACACCGGGGAGCTGTTTTTT	NA	TRBD2	TRBV19	TRBJ2-2
CASRSPTGGRGEAFF	TGTGCCAGCAGAAGCCCGACAGGGGGCCGGGGTGAAGCTTTCTTT	NA	TRBD1	TRBV6-5	TRBJ1-1
CASSHGGPDTQYF	TGCGCCAGCAGCCACGGGGGGCCAGATACGCAGTATTTT	NA	NA	TRBV4-1	TRBJ2-3
CASSPTNSNQPQHF	TGTGCCAGCAGTCCTACGAATAGCAATCAGCCCCAGCATTTT	NA	NA	TRBV6-6	TRBJ1-5
CAISTPSSGNTIYF	TGTGCCATCAGTACACCCTCCTCTGGAAACACCATATATTTT	NA	NA	TRBV10-3	TRBJ1-3
CASSIGGQSNSNQPQHF	TGTGCCAGTAGTATAGGAGGACAGTCTAATAGCAATCAGCCCCAGCATTTT	NA	NA	TRBV19	TRBJ1-5
CAISENGGSYEQYF	TGTGCCATCAGTGAGAACGGGGGGTCCTACGAGCAGTACTTC	NA	TRBD2	TRBV10-3	TRBJ2-7
CASSFQGGGLDGYTF	TGTGCCAGCAGTTTTCAGGGTGGTGGTTTGGATGGCTACACCTTC	NA	NA	TRBV27	TRBJ1-2
CASSGRTGLMNTEAFF	TGTGCCAGCAGCGGACGGACAGGTCTCATGAACACTGAAGCTTTCTTT	once	TRBD1	TRBV9	TRBJ1-1
CASRKVTGGDSNQPQHF	TGTGCCAGCAGAAAAGTAACAGGGGGGGATAGCAATCAGCCCCAGCATTTT	once	TRBD1	TRBV27	TRBJ1-5
CASSLIPGSRETQYF	TGTGCCAGCAGCTTAATCCCAGGGTCTAGAGAGACCCAGTACTTC	NA	NA	TRBV7-3	TRBJ2-5
CASSYFDRGSEAFF	TGTGCCAGCAGTTACTTTGACAGGGGGTCTGAAGCTTTCTTT	NA	TRBD1	TRBV6-5	TRBJ1-1
CAWSRSGLAGYNEQFF	TGTGCCTGGAGTAGGTCGGGACTAGCGGGTTACAATGAGCAGTTCTTC	NA	TRBD2	TRBV30	TRBJ2-1
CATKATGLYGYTF	TGTGCCACCAAAGCCACGGGTTTATATGGCTACACCTTC	NA	NA	TRBV19	TRBJ1-2
CASSDLSQSNEKLFF	TGTGCCAGCAGTGACTTATCGCAGTCTAATGAAAAACTGTTTTTT	NA	NA	TRBV2	TRBJ1-4
CASSLPDSPNEQFF	TGCGCCAGCAGCCTTCCTGACAGTCCCAATGAGCAGTTCTTC	few	NA	TRBV4-3	TRBJ2-1
CASSARGSDGYTF	TGTGCCAGCAGCGCCAGGGGCTCGGATGGCTACACCTTC	NA	NA	TRBV7-9	TRBJ1-2
CASNLHGANTEAFF	TGTGCCAGCAACCTCCACGGAGCGAACACTGAAGCTTTCTTT	NA	NA	TRBV25-1	TRBJ1-1